The rows below give T cell receptor beta chains drawn from one sample of a study of T-cell reconstitution after alpha-beta-depleted transplantation in children. MiXCR, run by TCRdb on the PCR reads, gives a single entry per CDR3 protein. Among roughly 500,000 distinct CDR3 sequences, around 13% were seen once, and the ten largest hold over 5.5%. The specimen was PBMCs from the stem cell graft donor, collected from the stem cell graft. Receptors originate from a human donor who donated a stem cell graft to a child with combined immunodeficiency. Both conserved end residues are part of each CDR3. The order of the fields is V gene, J gene, CDR3 protein.

v_gene: TRBV19
j_gene: TRBJ1-1
CDR3aa: CASTTSGFSGTEAFF

v_gene: TRBV9
j_gene: TRBJ2-5
CDR3aa: CASSVTSGTSGQETQYF

v_gene: TRBV6-5
j_gene: TRBJ2-1
CDR3aa: CASSYSLRRGDEQFF

v_gene: TRBV9
j_gene: TRBJ2-7
CDR3aa: CASSATSELYEQYF

v_gene: TRBV27
j_gene: TRBJ2-7
CDR3aa: CASSSLPGVSYEQYF

v_gene: TRBV7-8
j_gene: TRBJ2-1
CDR3aa: CASSLASGRDNEQFF

v_gene: TRBV6-2/TRBV6-3
j_gene: TRBJ1-5
CDR3aa: CASSYIGGNQPQHF

v_gene: TRBV24-1
j_gene: TRBJ2-3
CDR3aa: CATQGYVVAGGPDTQYF

v_gene: TRBV18
j_gene: TRBJ2-7
CDR3aa: CASSPDNAYEQYF

v_gene: TRBV5-6
j_gene: TRBJ2-7
CDR3aa: CASSPRDRASAEQYF

v_gene: TRBV21-1
j_gene: TRBJ2-3
CDR3aa: CASSPTSAASTDTQYF

v_gene: TRBV5-5
j_gene: TRBJ2-1
CDR3aa: CASSPLRPSGYNEQFF

v_gene: TRBV27
j_gene: TRBJ2-7
CDR3aa: CASSTGPTSGISYEQYF

v_gene: TRBV5-1
j_gene: TRBJ1-2
CDR3aa: CASSLERTADTYTF

v_gene: TRBV7-2
j_gene: TRBJ1-2
CDR3aa: CASSPQTVIYGYTF

v_gene: TRBV30
j_gene: TRBJ2-1
CDR3aa: CAWDGLVGNEQFF

v_gene: TRBV2
j_gene: TRBJ2-1
CDR3aa: CASRDRGSNNEQFF

v_gene: TRBV6-6
j_gene: TRBJ2-3
CDR3aa: CASHRELDTQYF

v_gene: TRBV18
j_gene: TRBJ2-3
CDR3aa: CASWTGVLDTQYF

v_gene: TRBV24-1
j_gene: TRBJ2-1
CDR3aa: CATSDFRDQDDNEQFF

v_gene: TRBV5-1
j_gene: TRBJ2-3
CDR3aa: CASSFGGAPDTQYF

v_gene: TRBV7-8
j_gene: TRBJ1-4
CDR3aa: CASSLVGRAVNEKLFF

v_gene: TRBV28
j_gene: TRBJ2-7
CDR3aa: CASSWRTGGLYEQYF

v_gene: TRBV6-1
j_gene: TRBJ2-3
CDR3aa: CASSPPGAGVTDTQYF

v_gene: TRBV27
j_gene: TRBJ2-7
CDR3aa: CASSLGTSGRAEQYF

v_gene: TRBV12-3/TRBV12-4
j_gene: TRBJ1-5
CDR3aa: CASSTEYLFYQPQHF

v_gene: TRBV4-1
j_gene: TRBJ2-1
CDR3aa: CASSQPTTNNEQFF

v_gene: TRBV11-2
j_gene: TRBJ2-7
CDR3aa: CASSFSGAPYEQYF

v_gene: TRBV24-1
j_gene: TRBJ2-3
CDR3aa: CATSDARLASTDTQYF

v_gene: TRBV5-1
j_gene: TRBJ2-7
CDR3aa: CASSHFSTENYEQYF

v_gene: TRBV12-3/TRBV12-4
j_gene: TRBJ2-2
CDR3aa: CASSFIWGGELFF